This T cell receptor (beta chain) was obtained from a study of T cell clones after liver transplantation. Study-wide background: Immunosuppression withdrawal was tried within 2 years after liver transplantation in this trial. General study results and limits: A larger donor-reactive than third-party decline suggested partial antigen-specific deletion. Low donor cell numbers restricted donor-reactive repertoire measurement in two subjects.

About this clone itself: The antigen is undetermined.

The CDR3 consists of 15 residues. CDR1 SGHRS and CDR2 YFSETQ come from the germline V gene. Trimming removed 0 bases at V and 11 bases at J, with 17 bases between. Here immunoSEQ multiplex PCR was the method, and the copy in TCRdb shows in-frame clones only, minus some. The sample holds over 70,000 clones, roughly 80% seen once. This clonotype was sampled from a human patient who received a liver transplant. The graft donor may have given rise to some T cells. The chain is built from TRBV5-1 and TRBJ1-4, with TRBD1 as a possible D gene (5 bases). The input for sequencing was CD4+ T cells from blood, taken 12 months after liver transplant. The chain's CDR3 is CASSLEAGRTEKLFF. The CDR3 DNA is TGCGCCAGCAGCTTGGAAGCGGGGCGCACAGAGAAACTGTTTTTT.